The 19 T cell receptor beta chains below were found in one sample sequenced in a study of identical twins. Using its own MiXCR run on the 5' RACE reads, TCRdb lists one record per CDR3 protein. The table shows 500,000 to 650,000 distinct CDR3 sequences, with about 7% occurring only once. In addition, the sample was reused for a study of yellow fever vaccine responses in identical twins.

Material for sequencing was PBMCs. These receptors were taken from a woman under 30 in good health.

The chain employs TRBV6-1 and TRBJ2-5, with TRBD2 identical over 8 bases. V shed 6 bases and J 3 bases; nucleotides not matched to a gene: 12. The CDR3 sequence is 16 residues long. The germline V gene encodes CDR1 MNHNS and CDR2 SASEGT. The CDR3 reads CASSPSGTSGKETQYF. CDR3 nucleotide sequence: TGTGCCAGCAGCCCCAGCGGTACTAGCGGTAAAGAGACCCAGTACTTC.

The table lists this clonotype with many counts. The V call is TRBV7-9, the J call TRBJ2-1, with 9 bases fitting TRBD2. V lost 5 bases and J lost 3; bases outside the gene matches: 8. Germline-derived CDR1 and CDR2 are SEHNR and FQNEAQ (reference sequence). The CDR3 is 16 amino acids. The CDR3 nucleotides are TGTGCCAGCAGCCCCCTAGCGGGGCTTGGCTACAATGAGCAGTTCTTC. It encodes CASSPLAGLGYNEQFF.

This clonotype was detected a few times. The chain couples TRBV28 to TRBJ2-5; 7 nucleotides line up with TRBD2. V trimming: 2 bases; J trimming: 5 bases; junction bases outside the gene matches: 8. The germline V gene has CDR1 MDHEN and CDR2 SYDVKM. The CDR3 spans 15 residues. The CDR3 nucleotides are TGTGCCAGCAGTTTAGGGGCGGGAGCCGTGGAGACCCAGTACTTC. This sequence encodes CASSLGAGAVETQYF. The full variable domain, rest sourced from reference TRBV28 and TRBJ2-5, is DVKVTQSSRYLVKRTGEKVFLECVQDMDHENMFWYRQDPGLGLRLIYFSYDVKMKEKGDIPEGYSVSREKKERFSLILESASTNQTSMYLCASSLGAGAVETQYFGPGTRLLVL.

This clonotype was seen only a few times. This chain links TRBV2 with TRBJ2-7; 13 bases match TRBD2. V lost 4 bases to trimming and J lost 5 bases; unmatched junction nucleotides: 14. Germline assignment: CDR1 SNHLY and CDR2 FYNNEI. There are 18 residues in the CDR3. CDR3 loop: CASSALAGGAPSEDEQYF. As DNA, the CDR3 is TGTGCCAGCAGTGCACTAGCGGGAGGGGCCCCCTCTGAGGACGAGCAGTACTTC.

The rearrangement links TRBV3-1 to TRBJ2-7; 10 nucleotides align to TRBD2. The length of the CDR3 is 16 residues. CDR1 is LGHDT, CDR2 YNNKEL, per germline (reference sequence). The CDR3 nucleotides read TGTACCAGCAGCCAAGATCGGCTAGCGGGAGTCTACGAGCAGTACGTC. Translating gives CTSSQDRLAGVYEQYV.

The V call is TRBV20-1, the J call TRBJ2-1; D perhaps matches TRBD1 (6 bases). Germline CDR1 DFQATT, CDR2 SNEGSKA (reference sequence). The CDR3 consists of 13 residues. V lost 7 bases and J lost 7, with 17 bases in between. The CDR3 bases are TGCAGTGTTGATGGGCAGGGGCGAAATGAGCAGTTCTTC. As protein: CSVDGQGRNEQFF.

This clonotype was observed a few times. The chain joins TRBV6-1 to TRBJ2-4; no reliable D call. The V gene lost 3 bases and the J gene lost 1 base, with 7 bases spanning the gap. The germline gives CDR1 MNHNS, CDR2 SASEGT. The CDR3 runs to 14 residues. DNA for the CDR3: TGTGCCAGCAGTGAGGGCCCGGCCAAAAACATTCAGTACTTC. It translates to CASSEGPAKNIQYF.

This clonotype has a count of ten or more. The chain is built from TRBV12-3 or TRBV12-4 and TRBJ2-7, with D tentatively TRBD1 (6 bases). V dropped 10 bases and J dropped 0 bases, with 19 bases sitting between them. There are 15 residues in the CDR3. The CDR3 loop is CATLHRQVSSYEQYV. CDR3 bases: TGTGCCACGTTACATAGACAGGTTAGCTCCTACGAGCAGTACGTC.

This clonotype has at least ten counts. The chain recombines TRBV5-1 with TRBJ1-1; D is perhaps TRBD1 (6 bases). The CDR3 spans 13 residues. From germline, CDR1 is SGHRS and CDR2 YFSETQ. V lost 5 bases and J lost 1, with 9 bases in between. The CDR3 loop reads CASRTGRNTEAFF. DNA of the CDR3: TGCGCCAGCAGGACAGGCCGGAACACTGAAGCTTTCTTT.

This clonotype was observed a few times. The chain employs TRBV29-1 and TRBJ1-1, with 8 bases matching TRBD1. The CDR3 runs 17 residues. V gave up 0 bases and J gave up 0 bases; unmatched junction bases: 9. Germline V gene sequence: CDR1 SQVTM, CDR2 ANQGSEA. This CDR3 is CSVEDSPGQGMNTEAFF. In nucleotides, the CDR3 is TGCAGCGTTGAAGATAGCCCAGGACAGGGAATGAACACTGAAGCTTTCTTT.

The rearrangement joins TRBV15 to TRBJ1-2; D gene unclear. Germline loops: CDR1 LNHNV, CDR2 YYDKDF (reference sequence). This CDR3 is 15 amino acids long. Trimming removed 2 bases at V and 8 bases at J, with 18 bases between. The CDR3 coding sequence is TGTGCCACCAGCAGACGACTGACCCCCGCGGAGGGCTACACCTTC. It translates to CATSRRLTPAEGYTF.

The chain is built from TRBV5-7 and TRBJ2-7; D is possibly TRBD2 (6 bases). TRBV5-7 carries the ORF label, with uncertain function. The CDR3 sequence is 13 residues long. Trimming removed 3 bases from V and 3 bases from J, with 10 bases in between. The CDR3 nucleotides read TGTGCCAGCAGCTCCGGGAGCCTCTACGAGCAGTACGTC. Protein sequence: CASSSGSLYEQYV.

This clonotype was found many times. The CDR3 region has the DNA TGCGCCAGCAGCTCGGGACAGCAGAACACTGAAGCTTTCTTT. Translation: CASSSGQQNTEAFF. The rearrangement uses TRBV5-1 and TRBJ1-1; 7 nucleotides align to TRBD1. V shed 3 bases and J 1 base; nucleotides not matched to a gene: 3. Germline loops: CDR1 SGHRS, CDR2 YFSETQ. The CDR3 sequence is 14 residues long. The entire variable domain, with the rest obtained from reference TRBV5-1 and TRBJ1-1, is as follows: KAGVTQTPRYLIKTRGQQVTLSCSPISGHRSVSWYQQTPGQGLQFLFEYFSETQRNKGNFPGRFSGRQFSNSRSEMNVSTLELGDSALYLCASSSGQQNTEAFFGQGTRLTVV.

This sequence joins TRBV15 and TRBJ1-1; D remains unclear. V was cut by 4 bases and J by 0 bases, with 24 bases left in between. This CDR3 has 19 amino acids. The V gene's germline CDR1 is LNHNV and CDR2 YYDKDF (reference sequence). For the CDR3, the DNA is TGTGCCACCAGCAAACCCGCGCGAGGGTTTGGGCAGGTGAACACTGAAGCTTTCTTT. This translates into CATSKPARGFGQVNTEAFF. The entire variable domain, with the rest obtained from reference TRBV15 and TRBJ1-1, is as follows: DAMVIQNPRYQVTQFGKPVTLSCSQTLNHNVMYWYQQKSSQAPKLLFHYYDKDFNNEADTPDNFQSRRPNTSFCFLDIRSPGLGDTAMYLCATSKPARGFGQVNTEAFFGQGTRLTVV.

This clonotype has a handful of counts. V usage is TRBV18 and J usage is TRBJ2-5, with a tentative D call TRBD1 (5 bases). CDR1 is KGHSH, CDR2 LQKENI, per germline. The length of the CDR3 is 13 residues. V was clipped by 3 bases and J by 3 bases, with 8 bases between them. CDR3 DNA: TGTGCCAGCTCACCGAACAGGAAAGAGACCCAGTACTTC. Protein product: CASSPNRKETQYF.

This clonotype was seen repeatedly, ten times or more. The chain combines TRBV4-1 with TRBJ2-2, with TRBD2 matching 9 bases. Per the germline V gene, CDR1 is MGHRA and CDR2 is YSYEKL. CDR3 length: 16 residues. J lost 1 base, V lost 5 bases, and 5 bases had no gene match. This CDR3 is CASSATAGGNTGELFF. In nucleotides, the CDR3 is TGCGCCAGCAGCGCTACAGCGGGGGGGAACACCGGGGAGCTGTTTTTT.

This clonotype has more than one count but fewer than ten. The J gene is TRBJ2-3, the V gene TRBV11-2, with a weak D call TRBD2 (6 bases). Trimming left V 0 bases short and J 8 bases short, with 9 bases between. This CDR3 comprises 13 residues. The germline V gene encodes CDR1 SGHAT and CDR2 FQNNGV. The CDR3 region has the DNA TGTGCCAGCAGCTTAGACGTGGGGGGTACGCAGTATTTT. As protein: CASSLDVGGTQYF.

The V call is TRBV3-1, the J call TRBJ2-5; 12 positions agree with TRBD2. This CDR3 is built from 16 residues. The V gene end was trimmed by 0 bases and the J gene end by 2 bases; junction bases not matched to a gene: 1. Germline assignment: CDR1 LGHDT and CDR2 YNNKEL (reference sequence). The CDR3 sequence is CASSQDGTSGQETQYF. For the CDR3, the DNA is TGTGCCAGCAGCCAAGACGGGACTAGCGGGCAAGAGACCCAGTACTTC.

This clonotype was seen more than once but under ten times. This chain uses TRBV7-6 with TRBJ2-4, with D perhaps assigned TRBD1 or TRBD2 (7 bases each). This CDR3 is 21 amino acids long. The V end lost 0 bases, the J end lost 1 base, and 25 bases lay between the germline ends. Germline V lookup: CDR1 SGHVS, CDR2 FNYEAQ. The CDR3 protein is CASSLASSGEGKGAAKNIQYF. DNA for the CDR3: TGTGCCAGCAGCTTAGCGTCATCCGGGGAGGGCAAGGGGGCCGCCAAAAACATTCAGTACTTC.